This T cell receptor (beta chain) is from a study of T cells in Graves' hyperthyroidism and ophthalmopathy. Participants, patients aged 18 to 65, had newly diagnosed hyperthyroidism with a duration under 2 months. Using RNA transcripts as the source, TCR beta CDR3 regions were amplified. When the TCR CDR3 underwent first-round RT-PCR, the HTBI primer set was used. TCRdb itself ran the multiplex PCR reads through MiXCR, one entry per CDR3 protein. The profile covers about 350,000 distinct CDR3 sequences, with approximately 15% appearing a single time and roughly 25% taken by the ten largest. J was trimmed by 3 bases and V by 4 bases; bases with no gene match: 3. This CDR3 is built from 14 residues. Per germline, CDR1 SNHLY and CDR2 FYNNEI. This clonotype was found many times.

The chain links TRBV2 to TRBJ2-1; 7 nucleotides match TRBD2. The sample consisted of blood. This TCR was recovered from a woman aged 25 to 39 with Graves' hyperthyroidism. CDR3 loop: CASSGLADYNEQFF. In DNA, the CDR3 is TGTGCCAGCAGTGGTCTAGCGGACTACAATGAGCAGTTCTTC.